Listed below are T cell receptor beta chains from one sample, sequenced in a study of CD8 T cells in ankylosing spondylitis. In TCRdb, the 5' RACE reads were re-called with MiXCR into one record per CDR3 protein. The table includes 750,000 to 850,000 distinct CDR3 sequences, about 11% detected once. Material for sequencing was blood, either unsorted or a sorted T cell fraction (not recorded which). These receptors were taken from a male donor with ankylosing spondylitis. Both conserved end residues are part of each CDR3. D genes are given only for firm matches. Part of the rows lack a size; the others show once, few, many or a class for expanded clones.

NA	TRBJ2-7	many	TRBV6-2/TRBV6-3	TGTGCCAGTGGGTCCTACGAGCAGTACTTC	CASGSYEQYF
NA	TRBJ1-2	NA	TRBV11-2	TGTGCCAGCAGCTTAGTGGGTTTGAGAGGCTACACCTTC	CASSLVGLRGYTF
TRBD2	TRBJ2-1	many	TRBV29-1	TGCAGCGGTGAGACTAGCGGGAAAGTTTCCTACAATGAGCAGTTCTTC	CSGETSGKVSYNEQFF
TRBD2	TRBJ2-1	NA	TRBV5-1	TGCGCCAGCAGCTTGGTCGGCCTAGCGGGGATCAATGAGCAGTTCTTC	CASSLVGLAGINEQFF
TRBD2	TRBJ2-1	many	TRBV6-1	TGTGCCAGCAGTACGGGGACTAGCCTGATAATCAATGAGCAGTTCTTC	CASSTGTSLIINEQFF
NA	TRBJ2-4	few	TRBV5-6	TGTGCCAGCAGCTCGGGACCCGTGGCCAAAAACATTCAGTACTTC	CASSSGPVAKNIQYF
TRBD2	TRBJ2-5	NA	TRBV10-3	TGTGCCATCAGCTCTCCGGGACTAGCGGGGCAAGAGACCCAGTACTTC	CAISSPGLAGQETQYF
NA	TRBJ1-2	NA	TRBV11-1	TGTGCCAGCTCCCTACGGGGTATAGGCTACACCTTC	CASSLRGIGYTF
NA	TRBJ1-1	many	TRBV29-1	TGCAGCGTTGAAGTACGAGGGCTAGCCACTGAAGCTTTCTTT	CSVEVRGLATEAFF
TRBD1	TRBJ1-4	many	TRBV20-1	TGCAGTGCGCGGACAGGGACTAATGAAAAACTGTTTTTT	CSARTGTNEKLFF
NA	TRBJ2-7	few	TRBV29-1	TGCAGCGGCCAGGGGGGCCTCGAGCAGTACTTC	CSGQGGLEQYF
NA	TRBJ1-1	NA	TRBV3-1	TGTGCCAGCAGCCCGTTGGGGGGAGACACTGAAGCTTTCTTT	CASSPLGGDTEAFF
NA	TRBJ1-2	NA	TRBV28	TGTGCCAGCAGTCCCTATGGTTCAGGGGCTGACTATGGCTACACCTTC	CASSPYGSGADYGYTF
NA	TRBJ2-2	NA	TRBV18	TGTGCCAGCTCACCCCAAACGGGGTCTTTCACCGGGGAGCTGTTTTTT	CASSPQTGSFTGELFF
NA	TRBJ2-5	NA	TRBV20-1	TGCAGTGCTAGGATTGCGATAGAGACCCAGTACTTC	CSARIAIETQYF
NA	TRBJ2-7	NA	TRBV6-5	TGTGCCAGCAGTTACAACAGGGCTGGGGAGCAGTACTTC	CASSYNRAGEQYF
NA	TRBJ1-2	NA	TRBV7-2	TGTGCCAGCAGCTTACGGTTGAGGGGTGAGGATGGCTACACCTTC	CASSLRLRGEDGYTF
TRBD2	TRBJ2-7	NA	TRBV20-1	TGCAGTGCTAGAGATTTAGCGGGAGCAACCTACGAGCAGTACTTC	CSARDLAGATYEQYF
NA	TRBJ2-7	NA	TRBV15	TGTGCCACCAGCAGAGAATCATTCGGACTGGTGGGTGTATTTGAGCAGTACTTC	CATSRESFGLVGVFEQYF
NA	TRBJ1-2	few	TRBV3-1	TGTGCCAGCAGATTGGGACCGGCCTATGGCTACACCTTC	CASRLGPAYGYTF
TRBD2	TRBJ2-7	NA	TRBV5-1	TGCGCCAGCAGCTTGGAGGCTAGCGGGAGTGGCTACGAGCAGTACTTC	CASSLEASGSGYEQYF
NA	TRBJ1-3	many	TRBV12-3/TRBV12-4	TGTGCCAGCAGTCAGGACGCGACCTCTGGAAACACCATATATTTT	CASSQDATSGNTIYF
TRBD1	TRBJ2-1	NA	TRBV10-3	TGTGCCATCAGTGAGTACGGACAGGGATCGAACAATGAGCAGTTCTTC	CAISEYGQGSNNEQFF
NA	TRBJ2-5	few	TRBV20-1	TGCAGTGCCTGCGAGGCCTTCCAAGAGACCCAGTACTTC	CSACEAFQETQYF
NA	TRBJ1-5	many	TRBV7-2	TGTGCCAGCAGCTTAATGGGAGGGCAGCCCCAGCATTTT	CASSLMGGQPQHF
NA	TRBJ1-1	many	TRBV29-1	TGCAGGGGGGGCGGGAACACTGAAGCTTTCTTT	CRGGGNTEAFF
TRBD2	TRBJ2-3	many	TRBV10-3	TGTGCCACCAGGCCGGAGCGGGAGAGAGATACGCAGTATTTT	CATRPERERDTQYF
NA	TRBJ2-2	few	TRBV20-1	TGCTGTGCTAGAGATCTAGGTGGGGGGATCGACACCGGGGAGCTGTTTTTT	CCARDLGGGIDTGELFF
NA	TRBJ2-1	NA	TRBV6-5	TGTGCCAGCAGTTACCCCCGGGGAGGCTCCTACAATGAGCAGTTCTTC	CASSYPRGGSYNEQFF
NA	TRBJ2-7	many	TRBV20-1	TGCAGTGCTAGGCTGGTGTACGAGCAGTACTTC	CSARLVYEQYF
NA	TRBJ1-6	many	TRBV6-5	TGTGCCAGCAGTTACCTTGGGGCCCACGGTTCACCCCTCCACTTT	CASSYLGAHGSPLHF
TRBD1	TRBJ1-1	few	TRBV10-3	TGTGCCATCTCCCCATCAGGGACAGGGAGTGGATGGAACACTGAAGCTTTCTTT	CAISPSGTGSGWNTEAFF
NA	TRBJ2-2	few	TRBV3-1	TGTGCCAGCAGCCGCGGACGGTCCGGGGAGCTGTTTTTT	CASSRGRSGELFF
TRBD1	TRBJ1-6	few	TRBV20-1	TGCAGTGCTAGAGATTACGGGACAGTCAATTCACCCCTCCACTTT	CSARDYGTVNSPLHF
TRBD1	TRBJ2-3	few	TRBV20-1	TGCAGTGCTAGAAATCCGGGACAGGGGGTACCAGATACGCAGTATTTT	CSARNPGQGVPDTQYF
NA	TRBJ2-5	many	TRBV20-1	TGCAGTGCTAGAGATCAACTAGGGGAGACCCAGTACTTC	CSARDQLGETQYF
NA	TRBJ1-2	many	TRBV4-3	TGCGCCAGCAGCCAAGATCCCCAGGCATATGGCTACACCTTC	CASSQDPQAYGYTF
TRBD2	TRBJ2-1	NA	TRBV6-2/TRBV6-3	TGTGCCAGCACCCGGACTAGCGGCTTTTACAATGAGCAGTTCTTC	CASTRTSGFYNEQFF
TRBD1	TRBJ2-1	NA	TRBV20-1	TGCAGTGCTGGGGGACAGGGCAATGAGCAGTTCTTC	CSAGGQGNEQFF
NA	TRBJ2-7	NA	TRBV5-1	TGCGCCAGCAGCGCCGGGGACATAGCCTACGAGCAGTACTTC	CASSAGDIAYEQYF
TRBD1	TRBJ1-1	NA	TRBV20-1	TGCAGTGCTTATACCGGGACAGGGGACACTGAAGCTTTCTTT	CSAYTGTGDTEAFF
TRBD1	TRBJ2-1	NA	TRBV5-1	TGCGCCAGCAGCGAAGGGACAGGGAACCATGAGCAGTTCTTC	CASSEGTGNHEQFF
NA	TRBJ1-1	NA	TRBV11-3	TGTGCCAGCAGCTTATCCTCCACGGGAACTGAAGCTTTCTTT	CASSLSSTGTEAFF
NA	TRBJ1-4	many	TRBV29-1	TGCAGCGCTCTCGGGGGTTGGGAAAAACTGTTTTTT	CSALGGWEKLFF
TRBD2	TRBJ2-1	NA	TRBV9	TGTGCCAGCAGCGTGAGCGGGAGGGGGCCCAATGAGCAGTTCTTC	CASSVSGRGPNEQFF
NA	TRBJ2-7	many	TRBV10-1	TGTGCCAGCAGTGACACCTACGAGCAGTACTTC	CASSDTYEQYF
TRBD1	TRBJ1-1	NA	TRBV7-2	TGTGCCAGCAGCCCACGACAGGGGCAAGAAGCTTTCTTT	CASSPRQGQEAFF